Listed here are 4 T cell receptor beta chains from one sample, sequenced in a study of blood T cell repertoires in COVID-19. Sequencing used immunoSEQ multiplex PCR; TCRdb keeps in-frame clones, though not all of them. The profile shows over 95,000 clones, more than 85% of them singletons. The sample taken for sequencing was peripheral blood. The receptors come from a human donor with acute or convalescent COVID-19. The donor label of this sample is uncertain.

The V and J genes are TRBV12-3 or TRBV12-4 and TRBJ1-1; maybe TRBD1 (5 bases). The CDR3 is 13 residues long. Trimming removed 5 bases at V and 1 base at J, with 8 bases between. This chain's CDR3 is CASSTDRNTEAFF. As DNA, the CDR3 is TGTGCCAGCAGTACAGACAGGAACACTGAAGCTTTCTTT.

The chain employs TRBV9 and TRBJ2-1, with D uncertain. The CDR3 is 16 amino acids. In germline, CDR1 is SGDLS, CDR2 YYNGEE. The V end lost 0 bases, the J end lost 2 bases, and 12 bases lay between the germline ends. The CDR3 spells CASSVGALPTYNEQFF. CDR3 bases: TGTGCCAGCAGCGTAGGGGCTTTACCTACCTACAATGAGCAGTTCTTC.

This clone has only one observation. The rearrangement uses TRBV15 and TRBJ2-7; 12 bases align to TRBD2. Germline values: CDR1 LNHNV, CDR2 YYDKDF (reference sequence). Trimming removed 1 base from V and 3 bases from J; junction bases left unmatched: 1. CDR3 length equals 15 residues. CDR3 sequence: CATSRGGLAGYEQYF. In DNA, the CDR3 is TGTGCCACCAGCAGAGGGGGACTAGCGGGCTACGAGCAGTACTTC. Supplemented by reference TRBV15 and TRBJ2-7, the full variable domain reads DAMVIQNPRYQVTQFGKPVTLSCSQTLNHNVMYWYQQKSSQAPKLLFHYYDKDFNNEADTPDNFQSRRPNTSFCFLDIRSPGLGDTAMYLCATSRGGLAGYEQYFGPGTRLTVT.

This clone was observed a single time. The chain employs TRBV9 and TRBJ2-1; weak D call: TRBD2 (6 bases). V gave up 3 bases and J gave up 4 bases, with 14 bases separating them. The CDR3 extends over 15 amino acids. The germline CDR1 and CDR2 sequences are SGDLS and YYNGEE. The CDR3 nucleotides are TGTGCCAGCAGCGGGGGCGGGGCATCATACAATGAGCAGTTCTTC. Protein: CASSGGGASYNEQFF.